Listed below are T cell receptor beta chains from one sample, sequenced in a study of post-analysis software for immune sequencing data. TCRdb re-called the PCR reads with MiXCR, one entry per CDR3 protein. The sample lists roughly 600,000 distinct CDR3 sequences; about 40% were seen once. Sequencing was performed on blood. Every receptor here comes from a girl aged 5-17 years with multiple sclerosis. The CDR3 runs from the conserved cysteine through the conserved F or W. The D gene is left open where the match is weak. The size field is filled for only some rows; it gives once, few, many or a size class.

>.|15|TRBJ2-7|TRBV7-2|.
CASSFKAGGPYEQYF
TGTGCCAGCAGCTTTAAAGCGGGCGGCCCCTACGAGCAGTACTTC
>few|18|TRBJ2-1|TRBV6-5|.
CASSYGGGFYSSYNEQFF
TGTGCCAGCAGTTACGGAGGCGGGTTCTATAGCTCCTACAATGAGCAGTTCTTC
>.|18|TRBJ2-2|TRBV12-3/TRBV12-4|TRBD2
CASSLAVLAVTNTGELFF
TGTGCCAGCAGTTTAGCGGTCCTAGCGGTAACGAACACCGGGGAGCTGTTTTTT
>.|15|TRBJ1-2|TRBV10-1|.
CAGSEFRGQEYGYTF
TGCGCCGGCAGTGAGTTCCGGGGGCAGGAGTATGGCTACACCTTC
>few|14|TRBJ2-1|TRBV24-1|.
CATGAPGSYNEQFF
TGTGCCACTGGCGCCCCGGGTTCCTACAATGAGCAGTTCTTC
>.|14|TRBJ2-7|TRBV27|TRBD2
CASKRAGGLYEQYF
TGTGCCAGCAAAAGAGCGGGAGGGCTCTACGAGCAGTACTTC
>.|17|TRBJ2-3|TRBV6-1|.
CASSPLPRRRKTDTQYF
TGTGCCAGCAGTCCTCTCCCTAGGCGGAGGAAAACAGATACGCAGTATTTT
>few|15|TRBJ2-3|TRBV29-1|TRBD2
CSVEARTSSTDTQYF
TGCAGCGTTGAAGCAAGGACTAGCAGCACAGATACGCAGTATTTT
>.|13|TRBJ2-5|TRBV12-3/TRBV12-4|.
CASATQELETQYF
TGTGCCAGCGCCACCCAGGAGTTGGAGACCCAGTACTTC
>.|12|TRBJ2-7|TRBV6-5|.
CASSYSRGPQYF
TGTGCCAGCAGTTACTCGCGGGGACCGCAGTACTTC